These 13 T cell receptor beta chains share one sample of origin, sequenced in a study of post-analysis software for immune sequencing data. Study results and limitations: The study found TRBV5-6, TRBV5-1 and TRBV20-1 among five or six TRBV segments more frequent in patients than controls.

These receptors are not linked to any known antigen. TCR beta libraries were prepared from cDNA with unique molecular identifiers. Each CDR3 protein gets one entry after TCRdb re-called the PCR reads with MiXCR. This sample yields 650,000 to 850,000 distinct CDR3 sequences, of which roughly 50% are seen a single time; just under 5% belongs to the top ten. Material for sequencing was blood. These receptors were taken from a girl aged 5-17 years with multiple sclerosis.

The genes are TRBV12-5 and TRBJ2-1; TRBD2 matches 7 bases. Trimming cost V 0 bases and J 7 bases; bases outside gene matches: 9. Germline V CDR1 and CDR2: LGHNT, FRNRAP. The CDR3 is made up of 16 amino acids. CDR3 bases: TGTGCTAGTGGTTTGGTACGCGGGAGAGCGATTAATGAGCAGTTCTTC. This translates into CASGLVRGRAINEQFF.

J is TRBJ2-3 and V is TRBV20-1, with 15 positions matching TRBD2. The CDR3 consists of 16 residues. With V trimmed by 6 bases and J by 5 bases, 9 bases remained unmatched. The germline CDR1 and CDR2 sequences are DFQATT and SNEGSKA (reference sequence). CDR3 residues: CSALGTSGRWRDTQYF. CDR3 DNA: TGCAGTGCCTTGGGGACTAGCGGGAGGTGGAGAGATACGCAGTATTTT.

The gene calls are TRBV20-1 and TRBJ1-4; 9 bases map to TRBD1. The CDR3 sequence is 16 residues long. Per germline, CDR1 DFQATT and CDR2 SNEGSKA (reference sequence). Trimming took 0 bases from V and 7 from J; bases not matched to a gene: 9. In DNA form, the CDR3 reads TGCAGTGCTAGAGATAACAGGGGGCTCGGGGGTGAAAAACTGTTTTTT. As protein: CSARDNRGLGGEKLFF.

The chain is built from TRBV6-2 or TRBV6-3 and TRBJ1-4; D is unclear. Germline loops: CDR1 MNHEY, CDR2 SVGEGT. Between the trimmed V and J ends, which lost 6 bases and 7 bases, there was a span of 21 bases. The CDR3 runs 16 residues. CDR3 bases: TGTGCCAGCAGCCGCGAACGGGCATCGTTACGTGAAAAACTGTTTTTT. It yields the protein CASSRERASLREKLFF.

In its sample, this clonotype was seen a few times. V gene TRBV12-3 or TRBV12-4 combines with J gene TRBJ2-1; 9 nucleotides align to TRBD2. Trimming took 3 bases from V and 8 from J; bases not matched to a gene: 8. This CDR3 contains 15 residues. This CDR3 is CASSFGAGGLDEQFF. DNA for the CDR3: TGTGCCAGCAGTTTTGGGGCGGGAGGGCTGGATGAGCAGTTCTTC.

The chain recombines TRBV29-1 with TRBJ1-2, with 7 bases matching TRBD1. This CDR3 is built from 13 residues. Germline lookup yields CDR1 SQVTM and CDR2 ANQGSEA. Trimming at V came to 7 bases and at J to 7 bases, leaving 12 bases not matched to a gene. Here the CDR3 DNA reads TGCAGCGACCACGACAGGGTCGGCTTTGGCTACACCTTC. It specifies CSDHDRVGFGYTF.

The chain is built from TRBV9 and TRBJ2-3, with 7 bases identical to TRBD2. V gave up 0 bases and J gave up 0 bases; unmatched junction bases: 7. This CDR3 spans 17 amino acids. Germline assignment: CDR1 SGDLS and CDR2 YYNGEE. The CDR3 nucleotides are TGTGCCAGCAGCGTAGTGGAGCGGGAAACTAGCACAGATACGCAGTATTTT. Its translation is CASSVVERETSTDTQYF.

The chain recombines TRBV28 with TRBJ1-5, with 7 bases identical to TRBD1. The CDR3 is made up of 15 amino acids. V was pared by 5 bases and J by 1 base, with 5 bases of the junction left unmatched. CDR1 is MDHEN and CDR2 is SYDVKM in the germline V gene. CDR3 DNA: TGTGCCAGCAGTCCTTTGACAGGGAGCAATCAGCCCCAGCATTTT. It encodes CASSPLTGSNQPQHF.

The chain combines TRBV5-1 with TRBJ2-7; no reliable D call. V was shortened by 0 bases and J by 2 bases, with 12 bases between the two germline ends. The CDR3 spans 15 residues. Germline V gene sequence: CDR1 SGHRS, CDR2 YFSETQ. The CDR3 sequence is CASSLGPTETYEQYF. The CDR3, as DNA: TGCGCCAGCAGCTTGGGCCCAACTGAAACCTACGAGCAGTACTTC.

This clonotype was counted a few times. This chain links TRBV3-1 with TRBJ2-5; D unresolved. The J call could be wrong; TRBJ2-7 is a better fit for the DNA end. CDR3 length equals 14 residues. CDR1 and CDR2 from the germline V gene are LGHDT and YNNKEL (reference sequence). CDR3 nucleotides: TGTGCCAGCAGCCTGGGTCTTCTCCCCTACGAGCAGTACTTC. Amino acids: CASSLGLLPYEQYF.

This clonotype was seen a few times. This chain uses TRBV29-1 with TRBJ1-1; D is unclear. V was trimmed by 3 bases and J by 1 base, leaving 6 bases between them. The CDR3 contains 12 residues. Germline values: CDR1 SQVTM, CDR2 ANQGSEA. Here the CDR3 DNA reads TGCAGCGTTGACCGGGGGAACACTGAAGCTTTCTTT. This codes for CSVDRGNTEAFF. Filled out from reference TRBV29-1 and TRBJ1-1, the complete variable domain reads SAVISQKPSRDICQRGTSLTIQCQVDSQVTMMFWYRQQPGQSLTLIATANQGSEATYESGFVIDKFPISRPNLTFSTLTVSNMSPEDSSIYLCSVDRGNTEAFFGQGTRLTVV.

The V and J genes are TRBV5-1 and TRBJ2-5; D uncertain. Deletions cut 3 bases from V and 2 bases from J, with 8 bases between. CDR3 length: 13 residues. The germline V gene has CDR1 SGHRS and CDR2 YFSETQ. The CDR3 nucleotides read TGCGCCAGCAGCTGGCTCCCTCAAGAGACCCAGTACTTC. This sequence encodes CASSWLPQETQYF.

This chain connects TRBV5-1 to TRBJ2-1; TRBD2 agrees at 14 bases. V lost 4 bases to trimming and J lost 7 bases; unmatched junction nucleotides: 10. CDR3 size: 17 residues. Germline V lookup: CDR1 SGHRS, CDR2 YFSETQ. CDR3: CASSRGLAGAVGNEQFF. Here the CDR3 DNA reads TGCGCCAGCAGCAGGGGACTAGCGGGAGCGGTAGGGAATGAGCAGTTCTTC.